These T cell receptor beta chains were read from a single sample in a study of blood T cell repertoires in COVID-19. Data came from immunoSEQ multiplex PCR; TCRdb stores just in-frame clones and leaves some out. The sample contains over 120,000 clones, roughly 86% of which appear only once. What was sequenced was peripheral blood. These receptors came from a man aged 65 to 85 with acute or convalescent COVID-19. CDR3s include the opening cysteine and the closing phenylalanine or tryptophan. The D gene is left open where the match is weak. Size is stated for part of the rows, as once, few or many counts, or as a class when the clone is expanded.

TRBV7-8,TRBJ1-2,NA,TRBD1,CASSRGQGYGYTF,TGTGCCAGCAGCCGAGGACAGGGGTATGGCTACACCTTC
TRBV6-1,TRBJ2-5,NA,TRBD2,CASSDDLRLAGLKTQYF,TGTGCCAGCAGTGACGACCTGAGACTAGCGGGGTTAAAGACCCAGTACTTC
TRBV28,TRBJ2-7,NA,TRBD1,CASRGTDGTGYGGSSYEQYF,TGTGCCAGCAGGGGGACCGACGGGACAGGGTATGGCGGGTCCTCCTACGAGCAGTACTTC
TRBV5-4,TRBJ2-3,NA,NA,CASSWTFGAGTDTQYF,TGTGCCAGCAGCTGGACCTTTGGGGCCGGCACAGATACGCAGTATTTT
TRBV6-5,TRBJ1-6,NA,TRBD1,CASQKGAPNSPLHF,TGTGCCAGCCAAAAGGGGGCCCCTAATTCACCCCTCCACTTT
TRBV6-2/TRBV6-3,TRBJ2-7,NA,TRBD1,CASSLDRDGVEQYF,TGTGCCAGCAGTTTAGACAGGGATGGCGTCGAGCAGTACTTC
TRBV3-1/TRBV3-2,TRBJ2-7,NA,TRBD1,CASSQDPRGRQYF,TGTGCCAGCAGCCAAGACCCCAGGGGGCGGCAGTACTTC
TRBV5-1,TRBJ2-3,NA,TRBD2,CASSMGGLAGGKSTDTQYF,TGCGCCAGCAGCATGGGGGGACTAGCGGGAGGGAAGAGCACAGATACGCAGTATTTT
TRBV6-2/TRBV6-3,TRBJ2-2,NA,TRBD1,CASSAHRQGSNTGELFF,TGTGCCAGCAGTGCTCACCGACAGGGGTCTAACACCGGGGAGCTGTTTTTT
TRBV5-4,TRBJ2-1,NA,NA,CASSTDTNNEQFF,TGTGCCAGCAGCACGGACACGAACAATGAGCAGTTCTTC
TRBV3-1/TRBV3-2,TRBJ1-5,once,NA,CASSQGIQNNQPQHF,TGTGCCAGCAGCCAAGGAATTCAGAACAATCAGCCCCAGCATTTT
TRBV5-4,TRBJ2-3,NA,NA,CASSLALGDFTDTQYF,TGTGCCAGCAGCTTGGCCTTAGGAGATTTCACAGATACGCAGTATTTT
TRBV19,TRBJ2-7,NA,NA,CASSRSGNSYEQYF,TGTGCCAGTAGCAGGAGCGGAAACTCCTACGAGCAGTACTTC